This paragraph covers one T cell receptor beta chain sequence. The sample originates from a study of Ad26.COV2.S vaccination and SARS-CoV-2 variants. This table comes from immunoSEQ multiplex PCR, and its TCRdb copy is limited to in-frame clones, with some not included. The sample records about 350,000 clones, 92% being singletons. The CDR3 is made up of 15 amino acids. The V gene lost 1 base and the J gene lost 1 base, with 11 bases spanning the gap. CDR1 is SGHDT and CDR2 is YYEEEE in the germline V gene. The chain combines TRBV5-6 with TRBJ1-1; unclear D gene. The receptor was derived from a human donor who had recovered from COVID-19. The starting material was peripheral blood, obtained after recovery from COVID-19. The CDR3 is CASSLFTRGNTEAFF. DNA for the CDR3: TGTGCCAGCAGCTTGTTTACGCGGGGGAACACTGAAGCTTTCTTT.